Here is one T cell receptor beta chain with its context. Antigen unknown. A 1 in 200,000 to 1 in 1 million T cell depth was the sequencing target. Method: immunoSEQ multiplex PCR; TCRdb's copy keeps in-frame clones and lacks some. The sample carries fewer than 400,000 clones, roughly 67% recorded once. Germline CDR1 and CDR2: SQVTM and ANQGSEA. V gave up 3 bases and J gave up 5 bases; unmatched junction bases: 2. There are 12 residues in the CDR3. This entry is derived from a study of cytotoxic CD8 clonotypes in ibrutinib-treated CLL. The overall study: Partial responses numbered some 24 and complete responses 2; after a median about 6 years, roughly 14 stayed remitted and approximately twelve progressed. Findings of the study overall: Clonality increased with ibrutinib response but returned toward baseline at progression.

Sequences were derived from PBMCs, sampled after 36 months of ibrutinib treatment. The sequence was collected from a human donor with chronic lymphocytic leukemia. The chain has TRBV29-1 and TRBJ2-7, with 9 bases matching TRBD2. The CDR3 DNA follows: TGCAGCGTTGATGTAGCGGGGGACGAGCAGTACTTC. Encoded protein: CSVDVAGDEQYF.